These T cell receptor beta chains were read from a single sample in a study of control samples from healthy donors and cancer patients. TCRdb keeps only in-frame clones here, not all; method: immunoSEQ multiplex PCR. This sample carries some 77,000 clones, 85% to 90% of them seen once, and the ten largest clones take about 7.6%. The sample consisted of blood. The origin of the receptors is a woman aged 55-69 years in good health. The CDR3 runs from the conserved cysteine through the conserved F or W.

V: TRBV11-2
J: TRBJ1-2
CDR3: CASRRTGGRGYTF

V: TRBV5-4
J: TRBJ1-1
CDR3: CASSRNSVNTEAFF

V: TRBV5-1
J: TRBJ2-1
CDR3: CASSFFTGSSYNEQFF

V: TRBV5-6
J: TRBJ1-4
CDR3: CASSLVGTANEKLFF

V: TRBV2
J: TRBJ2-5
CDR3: CASSGQGETQYF

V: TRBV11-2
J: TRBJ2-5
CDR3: CASSYRRDSPQETQYF

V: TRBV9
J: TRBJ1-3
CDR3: CASSREAVSGNTIYF

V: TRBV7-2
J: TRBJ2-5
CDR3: CASSLGARPPSETQYF

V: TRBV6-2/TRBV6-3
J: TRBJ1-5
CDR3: CASSYSQGTYQPQHF

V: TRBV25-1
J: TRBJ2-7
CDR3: CASSVSYEQYF

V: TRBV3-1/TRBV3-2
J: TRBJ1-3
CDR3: CASSQDFETGFGNTIYF

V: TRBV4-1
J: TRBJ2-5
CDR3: CASSPQNFLGGGETQYF

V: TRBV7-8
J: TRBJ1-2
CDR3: CASERPGHGYTF

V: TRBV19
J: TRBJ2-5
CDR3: CASSITGAKINPQETQYF

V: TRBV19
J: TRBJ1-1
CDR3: CASSIQGGKDTEAFF

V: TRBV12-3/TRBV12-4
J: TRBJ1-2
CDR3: CASSDSGLDGYTF

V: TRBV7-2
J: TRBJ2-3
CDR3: CASSNEWIDTQYF

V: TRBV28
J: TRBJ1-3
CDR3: CASSRDGNTIYF

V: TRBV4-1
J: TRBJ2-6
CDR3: CASGVYRASGANVLTF

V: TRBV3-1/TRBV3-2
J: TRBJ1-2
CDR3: CASSTMAGTGGASYGYTF

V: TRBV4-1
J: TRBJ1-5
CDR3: CASSYGTGGNQPQHF

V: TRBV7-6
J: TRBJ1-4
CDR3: CASSLASGDRLIF

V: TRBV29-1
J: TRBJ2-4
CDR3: CSVRGQGLAKNIQYF

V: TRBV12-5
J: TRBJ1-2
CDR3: CASGLPGSYGYTF

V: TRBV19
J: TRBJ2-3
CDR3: CASSIDLSSPSTDTQYF

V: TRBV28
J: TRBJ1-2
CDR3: CASSSHDRNYGYTF

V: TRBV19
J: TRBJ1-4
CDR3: CARLRTGINEKLFF

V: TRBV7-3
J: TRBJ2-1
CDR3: CASSSMEVDNEQFF

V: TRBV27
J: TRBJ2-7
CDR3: CASSFSGQLTEQYF

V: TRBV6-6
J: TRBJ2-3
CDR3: CASSPGTSITDTQYF

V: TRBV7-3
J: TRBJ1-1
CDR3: CASGEMNTEAFF

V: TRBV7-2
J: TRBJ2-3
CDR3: CASSPPSGPSTDTQYF

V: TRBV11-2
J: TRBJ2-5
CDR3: CASSSTLATQETQYF

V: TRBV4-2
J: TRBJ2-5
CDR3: CASSQNRDYQETQYF

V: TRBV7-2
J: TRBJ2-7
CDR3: CASSLVGSAPGGQYF

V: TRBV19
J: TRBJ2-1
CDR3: CASSRSATSGGNEQFF

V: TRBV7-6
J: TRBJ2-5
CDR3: CASSPRLNKKRGEETQYF

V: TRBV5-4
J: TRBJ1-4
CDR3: CASSLGQNNEKLFF

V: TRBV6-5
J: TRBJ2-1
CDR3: CASRGPGNEQFF

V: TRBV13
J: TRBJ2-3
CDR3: CASSLGTSTDTQYF

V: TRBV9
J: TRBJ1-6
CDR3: CASSSRDRGTPLHF